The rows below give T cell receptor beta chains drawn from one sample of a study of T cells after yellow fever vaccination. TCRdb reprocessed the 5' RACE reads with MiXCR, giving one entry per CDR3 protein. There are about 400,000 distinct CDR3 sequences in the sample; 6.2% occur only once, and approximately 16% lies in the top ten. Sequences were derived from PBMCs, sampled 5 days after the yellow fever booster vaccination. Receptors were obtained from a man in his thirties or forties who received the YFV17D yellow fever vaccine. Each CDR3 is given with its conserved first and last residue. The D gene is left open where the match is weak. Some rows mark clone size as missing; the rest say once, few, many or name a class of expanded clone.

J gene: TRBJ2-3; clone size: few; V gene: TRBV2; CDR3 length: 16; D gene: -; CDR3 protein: CASGGIRDINTDTQYF; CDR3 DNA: TGTGCCAGCGGGGGGATCCGGGACATAAACACAGATACGCAGTATTTT
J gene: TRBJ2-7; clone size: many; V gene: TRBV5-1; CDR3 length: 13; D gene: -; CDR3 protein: CASSFGGPYEQYF; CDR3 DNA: TGCGCCAGCAGCTTCGGCGGCCCCTACGAGCAGTACTTC
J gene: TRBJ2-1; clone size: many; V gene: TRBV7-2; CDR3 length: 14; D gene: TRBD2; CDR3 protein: CASSLTSGVNEQFF; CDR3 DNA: TGTGCCAGCAGCTTAACTAGCGGGGTCAATGAGCAGTTCTTC
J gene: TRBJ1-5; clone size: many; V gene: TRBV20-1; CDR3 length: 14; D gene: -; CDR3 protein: CSARGQEPAGPQHF; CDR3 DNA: TGCAGTGCTAGAGGACAGGAGCCAGCGGGGCCCCAGCATTTT
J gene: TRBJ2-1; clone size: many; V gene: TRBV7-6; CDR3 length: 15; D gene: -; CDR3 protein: CASSLGAGRSDEQFF; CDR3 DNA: TGTGCCAGCAGCCTAGGGGCGGGGCGCAGCGATGAGCAGTTCTTC
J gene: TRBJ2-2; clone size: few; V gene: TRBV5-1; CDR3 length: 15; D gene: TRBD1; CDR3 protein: CASSPGQGSTGELFF; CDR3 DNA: TGCGCCAGCAGCCCAGGACAGGGTAGCACCGGGGAGCTGTTTTTT
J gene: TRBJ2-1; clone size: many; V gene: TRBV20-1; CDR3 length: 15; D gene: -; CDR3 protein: CSATRAATSNNEQFF; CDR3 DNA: TGCAGTGCAACTCGAGCCGCCACCTCAAACAATGAGCAGTTCTTC
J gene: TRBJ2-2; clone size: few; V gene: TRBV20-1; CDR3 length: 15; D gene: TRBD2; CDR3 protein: CSAKPSSGSAGELFF; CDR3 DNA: TGCAGTGCTAAACCCTCTAGCGGGAGCGCCGGGGAGCTGTTTTTT
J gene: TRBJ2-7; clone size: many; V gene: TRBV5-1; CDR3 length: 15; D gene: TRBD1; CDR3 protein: CASSLTGTASYEQYF; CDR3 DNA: TGCGCCAGCAGCCTTACCGGGACAGCCTCCTACGAGCAGTACTTC
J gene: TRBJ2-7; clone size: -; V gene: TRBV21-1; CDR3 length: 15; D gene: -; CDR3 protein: CASSKESGSSYEQYF; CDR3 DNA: TGTGCCAGCAGCAAAGAGAGCGGGTCGTCCTACGAGCAGTACTTC
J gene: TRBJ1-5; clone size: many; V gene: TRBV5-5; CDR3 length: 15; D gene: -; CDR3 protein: CASSLGVGAEQPQHF; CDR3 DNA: TGTGCCAGCAGCTTGGGGGTGGGGGCCGAACAGCCCCAGCATTTT
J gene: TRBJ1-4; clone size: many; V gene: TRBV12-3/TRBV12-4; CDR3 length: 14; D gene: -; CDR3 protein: CASSLLGGDEKLFF; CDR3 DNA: TGTGCCAGCAGTTTACTGGGCGGAGATGAAAAACTGTTTTTT
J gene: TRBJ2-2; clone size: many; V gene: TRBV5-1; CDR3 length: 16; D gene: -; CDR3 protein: CASSLAWQLPTGELFF; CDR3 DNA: TGCGCCAGCAGCTTGGCCTGGCAGCTCCCCACCGGGGAGCTGTTTTTT
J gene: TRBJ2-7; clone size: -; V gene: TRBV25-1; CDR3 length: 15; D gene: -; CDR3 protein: CASSDPNGGAYEQYF; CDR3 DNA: TGTGCCAGCAGTGACCCGAACGGGGGCGCCTACGAGCAGTACTTC